The 21 T cell receptor beta chains below were found in one sample sequenced in a study of human T cells and chemical hapten exposure. TCRdb reprocessed the RACE reads with MiXCR, giving one entry per CDR3 protein. In the table there are about 260,000 distinct CDR3 sequences, 7.5% to 10% of which are singletons. As for time point: pre-sensitization, week 0. Treatment in this sample: therapeutic diphenylcyclopropenone sensitization with weekly scalp DPC. The starting material was whole blood, obtained in connection with sensitization to the hapten diphenylcyclopropenone (DPC). The receptor source for this set is a woman in her thirties or forties with alopecia areata. Some clones in this sample may be carry-over from other donors' samples.

The V and J genes are TRBV7-3 and TRBJ2-3; TRBD1 matches 7 bases. J lost 4 bases, V lost 5 bases, and 6 bases had no gene match. Germline CDR1 is SGHTA and CDR2 is FQGTGA. This CDR3 spans 14 amino acids. The chain's CDR3 is CASSPGTESDTQYF. DNA of the CDR3: TGTGCCAGCAGCCCCGGGACAGAATCAGATACGCAGTATTTT.

The chain combines TRBV6-2 or TRBV6-3 with TRBJ2-7, with D hard to call. Germline assignment: CDR1 MNHEY and CDR2 SVGEGT. Trimming took 7 bases from V and 1 from J, leaving 8 bases between them. CDR3 length: 12 amino acids. As DNA, the CDR3 is TGTGCCAGCACCACATCGTCCTACGAGCAGTACTTC. Encoded protein: CASTTSSYEQYF.

This clonotype has just a few counts. The chain combines TRBV24-1 with TRBJ2-1, with 9 positions matching TRBD2. The CDR3 is made up of 15 amino acids. V gave up 1 base and J gave up 9 bases; unmatched junction bases: 6. From germline, CDR1 is KGHDR and CDR2 SFDVKD. In DNA form, the CDR3 reads TGTGCCACCAGTGATTTCAGTAGCGGGAGAGGTGAGCAGTTCTTC. The encoded protein is CATSDFSSGRGEQFF.

A few counts support this clonotype. This chain joins TRBV29-1 and TRBJ1-3; possible D gene TRBD1, 6 bases. Germline assignment: CDR1 SQVTM and CDR2 ANQGSEA. There are 14 residues in the CDR3. V shed 3 bases and J shed 0 bases, with 9 bases lying between them. The CDR3 spells CSVETGHSGNTIYF. The CDR3 bases are TGCAGCGTTGAGACAGGCCACTCTGGAAACACCATATATTTT.

In this sample, this clonotype turned up a few times. The rearrangement joins TRBV20-1 to TRBJ2-2; D is possibly TRBD2 (6 bases). V lost 6 bases and J 2 bases, leaving 19 bases between the germline ends. The CDR3 has 16 residues. The germline gives CDR1 DFQATT, CDR2 SNEGSKA (reference sequence). The CDR3, as DNA: TGCAGTGCCCAGGAGACTAGGATCTCAAACACCGGGGAGCTGTTTTTT. This sequence encodes CSAQETRISNTGELFF.

The chain links TRBV6-5 to TRBJ2-5; tentatively, D is TRBD1 (5 bases). With 2 bases removed from V and 5 bases from J, the gap between germline ends came to 18 bases. The CDR3 consists of 16 residues. CDR1 and CDR2 from the germline V gene are MNHEY and SVGAGI. This chain's CDR3 is CASSYRDAGNDETQYF. CDR3 nucleotide sequence: TGTGCCAGCAGTTACCGCGATGCAGGGAATGATGAGACCCAGTACTTC.

This clonotype was seen ten or more times. This chain links TRBV27 with TRBJ2-3; D is ambiguous. Germline V gives CDR1 MNHEY, CDR2 SMNVEV (reference sequence). This CDR3 contains 16 residues. V gave up 3 bases and J gave up 6 bases, with 19 bases separating them. This CDR3 reads CASSFRGFGLGDTQYF. CDR3 bases: TGTGCCAGCAGTTTTCGTGGCTTTGGGCTGGGGGATACGCAGTATTTT.

The chain couples TRBV7-9 to TRBJ2-3; 9 bases map to TRBD1. This CDR3 is 17 amino acids long. Germline CDR1 is SEHNR and CDR2 is FQNEAQ (reference sequence). J gave up 2 bases and V 1 base, and 7 bases lay outside the gene matches. The CDR3 DNA is TGTGCCAGCAGCTTAGTAGGGACAGGGAGGGCCACAGATACGCAGTATTTT. Its translation is CASSLVGTGRATDTQYF.

This clonotype has more than one count but fewer than ten. The rearrangement links TRBV9 to TRBJ2-1; D is uncertain. V dropped 4 bases and J dropped 3 bases, with 5 bases sitting between them. CDR1 SGDLS and CDR2 YYNGEE come from the germline V gene. This CDR3 has 12 residues. The CDR3 DNA is TGTGCCAGCAGCTCAGACTACAATGAGCAGTTCTTC. It specifies CASSSDYNEQFF. Full variable domain (outside the CDR3, taken from reference TRBV9 and TRBJ2-1): DSGVTQTPKHLITATGQRVTLRCSPRSGDLSVYWYQQSLDQGLQFLIQYYNGEERAKGNILERFSAQQFPDLHSELNLSSLELGDSALYFCASSSDYNEQFFGPGTRLTVL.

The chain is built from TRBV12-3 or TRBV12-4 and TRBJ2-7; no clear D gene. This CDR3 contains 12 residues. Trimming left V 5 bases short and J 7 bases short, with 12 bases between. This CDR3 reads CASSIHLWEQYF. The CDR3 DNA sequence: TGTGCCAGCAGTATACACCTCTGGGAGCAGTACTTC.

The chain employs TRBV6-5 and TRBJ2-6; D unclear. The germline CDR1 and CDR2 sequences are MNHEY and SVGAGI. This CDR3 has 14 amino acids. Trimming stripped 4 bases from V and 4 bases from J, with 8 bases between. Written as DNA, the CDR3 is TGTGCCAGCAGTTCAAACTCCGGGGCCAACGTCCTGACTTTC. Amino acid sequence: CASSSNSGANVLTF.

This clonotype was counted only a few times. The rearrangement joins TRBV20-1 to TRBJ2-7, with a weak D call TRBD1 (6 bases). This CDR3 region has 16 residues. The V and J ends lost 3 bases and 5 bases respectively, with 23 bases between them. Germline CDR1 is DFQATT and CDR2 is SNEGSKA (reference sequence). The CDR3 loop is CSARMATGPGLNEQYF. The DNA of the CDR3 is TGCAGTGCTAGGATGGCCACAGGGCCGGGATTGAACGAGCAGTACTTC.

With regard to this clonotype: A read error may explain this, as a much larger clone is one base away. The rearrangement uses TRBV7-2 and TRBJ2-5; 11 nucleotides agree with TRBD2. This CDR3 has 15 amino acids. The germline gives CDR1 SGHTA, CDR2 FQGNSA. With V trimmed by 2 bases and J by 5 bases, 4 bases remained unmatched. The CDR3 spells CASSLTSGSRETQYF. DNA for the CDR3: TGTGCCAGCAGCTTAACTAGCGGGAGCAGGGAGACCCAGTACTTC.

A few counts support this clonotype. The V call is TRBV7-2, the J call TRBJ1-2, with no clear D. Germline V gives CDR1 SGHTA, CDR2 FQGNSA. The CDR3 runs to 14 residues. V lost 5 bases to trimming and J lost 1 base, with 11 bases between them. The CDR3 bases are TGTGCCAGCAGCCTGCAGACAAGTAACTATGGCTACACCTTC. This translates into CASSLQTSNYGYTF.

The chain recombines TRBV20-1 with TRBJ2-5, with unresolved D. Germline V lookup: CDR1 DFQATT, CDR2 SNEGSKA (reference sequence). The V and J ends lost 0 bases and 5 bases respectively, with 7 bases between them. The CDR3 length is 12 residues. CDR3 nucleotides: TGCAGTGCTAGAGATAATTTGGAGACCCAGTACTTC. This sequence encodes CSARDNLETQYF.

This clonotype was counted only a few times. The genes are TRBV28 and TRBJ1-1, with D unresolved. The V and J ends lost 5 bases and 11 bases respectively, with 21 bases between them. The CDR3 is 14 residues long. Germline CDR1 and CDR2: MDHEN and SYDVKM. CDR3 amino acids: CASSPEQVVLSAFF. The DNA for the CDR3 is TGTGCCAGCAGTCCAGAACAAGTAGTTTTATCGGCTTTCTTT.

DNA of the CDR3: TGTGCCAGCAGCTCCCCCGGGACAGGGGGCCCCTATAGCAATCAGCCCCAGCATTTT. Its protein is CASSSPGTGGPYSNQPQHF. The rearrangement links TRBV7-3 to TRBJ1-5, with 12 positions matching TRBD1. The CDR3 is 19 residues long. V was pared by 4 bases and J by 0 bases, with 10 bases of the junction left unmatched. Germline lookup yields CDR1 SGHTA and CDR2 FQGTGA. Full variable domain (rest looked up from reference TRBV7-3 and TRBJ1-5): GAGVSQTPSNKVTEKGKYVELRCDPISGHTALYWYRQSLGQGPEFLIYFQGTGAADDSGLPNDRFFAVRPEGSVSTLKIQRTERGDSAVYLCASSSPGTGGPYSNQPQHFGDGTRLSIL.

This clonotype has a count of ten or more. The V gene is TRBV12-3 or TRBV12-4, the J gene TRBJ2-1, with D unresolved. The germline V and J ends were trimmed by 3 bases and 3 bases, with 12 bases remaining between them. There are 15 residues in the CDR3. CDR3 coding DNA: TGTGCCAGCAGTTTGGGTGTACGGTTCTACAATGAGCAGTTCTTC. Protein: CASSLGVRFYNEQFF.

The table lists this clonotype with a few counts. The chain is built from TRBV5-1 and TRBJ1-1, with D perhaps TRBD1 (5 bases). The V end was cut by 0 bases, the J end by 1 base, with 13 bases between. Germline CDR1 and CDR2: SGHRS and YFSETQ. The CDR3 runs to 16 residues. CDR3 nucleotides: TGCGCCAGCAGCTTGGTAACGGGGACTCCGAACACTGAAGCTTTCTTT. This codes for CASSLVTGTPNTEAFF.

This clonotype appeared a few times. The J gene is TRBJ2-2, the V gene TRBV5-1; unclear D gene. The germline CDR1 and CDR2 sequences are SGHRS and YFSETQ. V gave up 4 bases and J gave up 0 bases, with 13 bases separating them. The CDR3 is 16 residues long. CDR3: CASSPGSRTNTGELFF. Written as DNA, the CDR3 is TGCGCCAGCAGCCCAGGAAGCCGAACGAACACCGGGGAGCTGTTTTTT.

This clonotype was detected only a few times. This chain uses TRBV20-1 with TRBJ1-1; D unresolved. This CDR3 region has 12 residues. The V gene lost 6 bases and the J gene lost 2 bases, with 10 bases spanning the gap. Germline V lookup: CDR1 DFQATT, CDR2 SNEGSKA (reference sequence). The CDR3 spells CSAVRINTEAFF. The CDR3 nucleotides read TGCAGTGCGGTACGAATAAACACTGAAGCTTTCTTT.